This TCR beta chain was recovered during a study of molecular identifiers for immune sequencing clone quantification. Sorted naive CD8 T cells, 20,000 to 1,000,000, were sequenced from 10%, 30% or 50% RNA. Based on a CD8+CD4-CCR7+CD45RA+ profile, naive CD8 T cells were sorted. Study-wide findings and caveats: Detection of one spiked Jurkat cell's TCR RNA reportedly worked in one million naive cells.

MiXCR, run by TCRdb on the PCR reads, gives a single entry per CDR3 protein. The table has hundreds of thousands of distinct CDR3 sequences, under 25% seen once. CDR1 SGHKS and CDR2 YYEKEE come from the germline V gene (reference sequence). The CDR3 consists of 15 residues. Trimming removed 4 bases at V and 6 bases at J, with 17 bases between. With respect to this clonotype: The antigen remains unidentified.

This chain uses TRBV5-5 with TRBJ1-5, with D uncertain. Sample: naive CD8+ T cells from blood, with Jurkat cell RNA spiked in. The subset is: FACS-sorted CD8+CD4-CCR7+CD45RA+ naive T cells. This receptor was taken from a human donor in good health. Some libraries in this study had Jurkat cell RNA spiked in. In DNA, the CDR3 is TGTGCCAGCAGCCTCCTCCCAGGCCTCGGTCAGCCCCAGCATTTT. Its translation: CASSLLPGLGQPQHF. Based on the CDR3 plus reference TRBV5-5 and TRBJ1-5, the full variable domain is DAGVTQSPTHLIKTRGQQVTLRCSPISGHKSVSWYQQVLGQGPQFIFQYYEKEERGRGNFPDRFSARQFPNYSSELNVNALLLGDSALYLCASSLLPGLGQPQHFGDGTRLSIL.